This T cell receptor beta chain was sequenced for a study of cytomegalovirus exposure and HLA in healthy donors. Whole-study results and caveats: Later on, an analysis found that several of the most significant clusters appeared to be linked to common viral pathogens, which included parvovirus B19. Listed as cytomegalovirus-associated were over 150 TCR beta chains. Later, an analysis showed that TCR beta chains associated with HLA were more clonally expanded than others that were equally common.

Points on this clone: Antigen specificity is unknown.

V lost 2 bases to trimming and J lost 0 bases; unmatched junction nucleotides: 15. Per the germline V gene, CDR1 is SGHVS and CDR2 is FQNEAQ. The CDR3 sequence is 21 residues long. PCR involved 60 Vbeta and 13 Jbeta primers. TCRdb's table, derived via immunoSEQ multiplex PCR, lists solely in-frame clones and lacks some. The sample spans 70,000 or so clones; the ten largest clones claim 2.4%. The chain recombines TRBV7-8 with TRBJ2-1; the match to TRBD2 covers 11 bases. The sample was PBMCs. This sequence was found in a female donor in good health and CMV-seropositive. The CDR3, as DNA: TGTGCCAGCAGCTTACTTCCCGCCGGGACTAGCGGTCCTCGCTCCTACAATGAGCAGTTCTTC. Protein: CASSLLPAGTSGPRSYNEQFF.